This T cell receptor (beta chain) was documented in a study of radiotherapy plus CTLA-4 blockade in lung cancer. Study-level findings and limits: According to reports, early shifts in blood T cell clones, alongside interferon-beta, forecast response most accurately.

Sequencing was performed with immunoSEQ multiplex PCR; in TCRdb, only in-frame clones are kept and a portion is missing. Of about 53,000 clones in the sample, 80% to 90% were seen once. On this clone: What it recognizes is unknown.

Germline assignment: CDR1 LNHDA and CDR2 SQIVND (reference sequence). V was clipped by 6 bases and J by 0 bases, with 10 bases between them. The CDR3 contains 14 residues. V gene TRBV19 combines with J gene TRBJ2-3; perhaps TRBD2 as D (5 bases). The source was peripheral blood, collected from a patient treated with radiotherapy plus ipilimumab. This sequence originates from a human donor with non-small cell lung cancer whose response to radiotherapy plus ipilimumab could not be evaluated. The chain's CDR3 is CASRPAGSTDTQYF. The CDR3 coding sequence is TGTGCCAGTAGGCCGGCGGGTAGCACAGATACGCAGTATTTT.